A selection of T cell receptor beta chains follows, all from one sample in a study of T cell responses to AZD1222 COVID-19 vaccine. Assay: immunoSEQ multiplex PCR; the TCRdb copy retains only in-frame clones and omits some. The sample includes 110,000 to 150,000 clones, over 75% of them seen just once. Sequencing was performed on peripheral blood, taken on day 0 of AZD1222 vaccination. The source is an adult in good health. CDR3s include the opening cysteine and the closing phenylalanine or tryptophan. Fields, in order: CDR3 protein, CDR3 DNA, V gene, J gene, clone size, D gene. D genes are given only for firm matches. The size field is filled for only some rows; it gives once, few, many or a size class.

CASSPGGYGYTF	TGTGCCAGCAGTCCAGGGGGCTATGGCTACACCTTC	TRBV25-1	TRBJ1-2	-	TRBD1
CASSLTGHGYTF	TGTGCCAGCAGTTTGACAGGGCATGGCTACACCTTC	TRBV12-3/TRBV12-4	TRBJ1-2	-	TRBD1
CASSLAGDRETQYF	TGTGCCAGCAGCTTGGCAGGGGACCGAGAGACCCAGTACTTC	TRBV5-5	TRBJ2-5	-	-
CASSQDRGVTDTQYF	TGTGCCAGCTCACAGGACAGGGGAGTTACAGATACGCAGTATTTT	TRBV18	TRBJ2-3	-	TRBD1
CASSIGASGGADEQFF	TGTGCCAGTAGTATTGGCGCTAGCGGAGGGGCAGATGAGCAGTTCTTC	TRBV19	TRBJ2-1	-	TRBD2
CASSDLGGQTEAFF	TGTGCCAGCAGTGACTTAGGAGGGCAGACTGAAGCTTTCTTT	TRBV6-4	TRBJ1-1	-	-
CASSFEGARNSPLHF	TGCGCCAGCAGCTTCGAGGGGGCGAGGAATTCACCCCTCCACTTT	TRBV5-1	TRBJ1-6	-	TRBD1
CASRVFKGPSGELFF	TGTGCCAGCAGGGTCTTCAAGGGCCCATCAGGGGAGCTGTTTTTT	TRBV2	TRBJ2-2	-	-
CASSQDGDAGYTF	TGTGCCAGCAGCCAAGATGGGGACGCTGGCTACACCTTC	TRBV14	TRBJ1-2	-	-
CASSPNDGGNYGYTF	TGCGCCAGCAGCCCGAACGATGGTGGGAACTATGGCTACACCTTC	TRBV4-1	TRBJ1-2	-	-
CASSPLDRGGGQPQHF	TGTGCCAGCAGTCCCCTGGACAGGGGCGGGGGTCAGCCCCAGCATTTT	TRBV6-6	TRBJ1-5	-	TRBD1
CASSYSSPFGQFGYTF	TGTGCCAGCAGTTACTCGTCCCCCTTCGGGCAGTTCGGCTATACCTTC	TRBV6-5	TRBJ1-2	once	-
CASSSGTSGVTDTQYF	TGCGCCAGCAGCTCCGGGACTAGCGGGGTCACAGATACGCAGTATTTT	TRBV5-1	TRBJ2-3	-	TRBD2
CASRKRSLSTDTQYF	TGTGCCAGCAGAAAGCGGTCCCTTAGCACAGATACGCAGTATTTT	TRBV7-2	TRBJ2-3	-	-
CASSYSWGLGYGYTF	TGTGCCAGCAGTTACTCTTGGGGGCTGGGCTATGGCTACACCTTC	TRBV6-5	TRBJ1-2	-	-
CASSQVTGVNTEAFF	TGTGCCAGCAGCCAAGTGACAGGTGTGAACACTGAAGCTTTCTTT	TRBV3-1/TRBV3-2	TRBJ1-1	-	-
CASSSGGLVTHEQFF	TGTGCCAGCAGTTCGGGGGGACTAGTAACCCATGAGCAGTTCTTC	TRBV27	TRBJ2-1	-	TRBD2
CASSPPDRGSTNEQYF	TGTGCCAGCAGCCCTCCAGACAGGGGCAGTACCAACGAGCAGTACTTC	TRBV14	TRBJ2-7	-	TRBD1
CASRGTEGNTEAFF	TGTGCCAGCAGGGGGACAGAAGGGAACACTGAAGCTTTCTTT	TRBV28	TRBJ1-1	-	TRBD1
CASSLEGQGNQPQHF	TGTGCCAGCAGCTTAGAGGGACAGGGCAATCAGCCCCAGCATTTT	TRBV11-2	TRBJ1-5	-	TRBD1
CASSPPSQGGYEQYF	TGTGCCAGCTCACCACCGTCGCAGGGAGGCTACGAGCAGTACTTC	TRBV18	TRBJ2-7	-	-
CASRTAPSQYGYTF	TGTGCCAGCAGAACCGCCCCCAGCCAATATGGCTACACCTTC	TRBV28	TRBJ1-2	-	-
CAISELGTEAFF	TGTGCCATCAGTGAGTTGGGCACTGAAGCTTTCTTT	TRBV10-3	TRBJ1-1	-	-
CASSIGTDTQYF	TGTGCCAGTAGTATTGGGACAGATACGCAGTATTTT	TRBV19	TRBJ2-3	-	-
CASSRKATTDTQYF	TGTGCCAGCAGCCGAAAAGCTACCACAGATACGCAGTATTTT	TRBV16	TRBJ2-3	-	-
CASSERQGNYYGYTF	TGTGCCAGCAGTGAAAGGCAGGGGAATTACTATGGCTACACCTTC	TRBV6-1	TRBJ1-2	-	-
CASSLKRYEQYF	TGTGCCAGCAGTTTAAAGCGTTACGAGCAGTACTTC	TRBV12-3/TRBV12-4	TRBJ2-7	-	-
CAWTYRWNRRDETGELFF	TGTGCCTGGACCTACCGTTGGAATAGGCGGGATGAAACCGGGGAGCTGTTTTTT	TRBV30	TRBJ2-2	once	-
CASSLGSGYSTDTQYF	TGTGCCAGCAGTTTAGGATCGGGGTATAGCACAGATACGCAGTATTTT	TRBV27	TRBJ2-3	-	-